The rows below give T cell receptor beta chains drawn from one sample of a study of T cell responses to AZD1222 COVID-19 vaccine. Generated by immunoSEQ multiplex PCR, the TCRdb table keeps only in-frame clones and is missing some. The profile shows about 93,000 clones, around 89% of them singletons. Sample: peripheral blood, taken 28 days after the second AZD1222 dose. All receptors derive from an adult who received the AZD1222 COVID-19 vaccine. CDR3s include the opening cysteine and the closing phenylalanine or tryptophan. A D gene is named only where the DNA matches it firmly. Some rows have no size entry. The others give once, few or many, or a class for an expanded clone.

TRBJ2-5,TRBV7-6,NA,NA,CASSSSRVVETQYF
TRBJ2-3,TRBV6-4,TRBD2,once,CASSDGTSSTDTQYF
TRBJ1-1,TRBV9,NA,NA,CASSSYRDRTEAFF
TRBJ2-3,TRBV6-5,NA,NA,CASMANTDTQYF
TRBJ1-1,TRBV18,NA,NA,CASRLDLSNTEAFF
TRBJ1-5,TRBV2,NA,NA,CASKGEVQPQHF
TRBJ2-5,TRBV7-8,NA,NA,CASSLGLAETQYF
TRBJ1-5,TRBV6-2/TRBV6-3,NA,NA,CASSYFDPNQPQHF
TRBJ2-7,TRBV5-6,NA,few,CASSVWGSSYEQYF
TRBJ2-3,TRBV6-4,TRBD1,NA,CASSDSEGASDTQYF
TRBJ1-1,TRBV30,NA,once,CAWSVSGKNTEAFF
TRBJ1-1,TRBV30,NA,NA,CAWNSQGPEAFF
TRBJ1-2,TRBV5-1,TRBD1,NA,CASSWDREGYGYTF
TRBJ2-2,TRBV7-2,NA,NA,CASSFGTHTGELFF
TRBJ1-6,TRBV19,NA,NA,CASRPLGGNSPLHF
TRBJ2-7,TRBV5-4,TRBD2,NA,CASSLLAGDEQYF
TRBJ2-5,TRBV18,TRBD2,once,CASSPTSGRETQYF
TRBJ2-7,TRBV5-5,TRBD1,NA,CASSYAGTGGYEQYF
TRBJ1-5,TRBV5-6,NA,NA,CASSLARGQPQHF
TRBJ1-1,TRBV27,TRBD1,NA,CASRPLFRYRDRGASTEAFF
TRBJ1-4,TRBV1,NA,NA,CTSSQDREAAATNEKLFF
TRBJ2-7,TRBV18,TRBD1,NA,CASSQGQLNEQYF
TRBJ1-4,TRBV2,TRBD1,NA,CASGYRGLSEKLFF
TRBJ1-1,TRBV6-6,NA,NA,CASKVANTEAFF
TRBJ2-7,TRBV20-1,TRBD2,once,CSASLKSGAYEQYF
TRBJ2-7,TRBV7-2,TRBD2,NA,CASSLGPSGGSFYEQYF
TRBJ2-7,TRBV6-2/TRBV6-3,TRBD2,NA,CASSYRETSGYEQYF
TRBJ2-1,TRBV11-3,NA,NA,CASSLDGQGSEQFF
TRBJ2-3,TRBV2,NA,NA,CASSVSGASTDTQYF
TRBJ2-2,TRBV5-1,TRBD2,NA,CASSSRIAGGPSGELFF
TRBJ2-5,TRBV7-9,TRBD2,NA,CASSPGLAGETQYF
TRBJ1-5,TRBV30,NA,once,CAWSVMSQPQHF
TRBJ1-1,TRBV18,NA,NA,CASSPRGGTGNTEAFF
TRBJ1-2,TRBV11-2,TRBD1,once,CASSLGGNPGQVNYGYTF
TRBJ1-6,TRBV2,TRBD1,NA,CASSGQGYSPLHF
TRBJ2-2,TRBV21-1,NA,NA,CASSKARTTGELFF
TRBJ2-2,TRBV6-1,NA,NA,CASSEHQGWDTGELFF
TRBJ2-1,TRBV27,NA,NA,CASSFLGGHTYNEQFF
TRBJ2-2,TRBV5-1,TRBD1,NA,CASSLTTGGGTGELFF
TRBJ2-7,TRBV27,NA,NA,CASSFSTGPTYEQYF
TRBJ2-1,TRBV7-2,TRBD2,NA,CASSLSGGDYNEQFF
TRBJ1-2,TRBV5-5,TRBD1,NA,CASSEDRVGYTF
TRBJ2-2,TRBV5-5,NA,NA,CASSYSTGELFF
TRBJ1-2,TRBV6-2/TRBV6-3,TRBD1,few,CASSYVQGAGYTF
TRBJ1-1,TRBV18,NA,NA,CASSPFGGNTEAFF
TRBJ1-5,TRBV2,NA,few,CASSLLDSNQPQHF
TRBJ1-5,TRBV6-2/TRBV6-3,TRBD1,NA,CASSSRGQGVQPQHF
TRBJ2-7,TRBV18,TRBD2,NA,CASSPTSGGIYEQYF
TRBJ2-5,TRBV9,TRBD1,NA,CASSARGLQETQYF
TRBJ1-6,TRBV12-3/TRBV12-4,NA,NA,CASSKVGDSPLHF